The rows below give T cell receptor beta chains drawn from one sample of a study of T cells after yellow fever vaccination. TCRdb reanalysed the 5' RACE reads using MiXCR and keeps one entry per CDR3 protein. The sample lists 500,000 to 650,000 distinct CDR3 sequences, around 17% occurring once. This sample comprised PBMCs, obtained 4 to 6 days after the first yellow fever vaccination. The receptors come from a man aged 18 to 29 who received the YFV17D yellow fever vaccine. CDR3s include the opening cysteine and the closing phenylalanine or tryptophan. The D gene is left open where the match is weak. Rows may omit the clone size; those that give it use once, few, many or a size class.

V gene,clone size,J gene,D gene,CDR3 protein,CDR3 DNA
TRBV20-1,.,TRBJ2-1,TRBD2,CSATVSGVYYNEQFF,TGCAGTGCAACCGTCAGCGGGGTTTACTACAATGAGCAGTTCTTC
TRBV2,few,TRBJ2-7,TRBD1,CASSEQGARYEQYF,TGTGCCAGCAGTGAGCAGGGGGCGCGTTACGAGCAGTACTTC
TRBV3-1,.,TRBJ2-3,.,CASSQGLTGSDTQYF,TGTGCCAGCAGCCAAGGATTGACCGGATCAGATACGCAGTATTTT
TRBV18,.,TRBJ2-1,TRBD1,CASSPQTGGRFSAYNEQFF,TGTGCCAGCTCACCCCAGACAGGGGGCCGGTTCAGCGCCTACAATGAGCAGTTCTTC
TRBV7-2,.,TRBJ2-2,.,CASSFSSTEANTGELFF,TGTGCCAGCAGCTTTTCGTCGACAGAAGCGAACACCGGGGAGCTGTTTTTT
TRBV14,.,TRBJ2-1,.,CASSQVGPDNEQFF,TGTGCCAGCAGCCAAGTGGGGCCCGACAATGAGCAGTTCTTC
TRBV7-2,few,TRBJ2-3,.,CASSPLVLTDTQYF,TGTGCCAGCAGTCCCCTGGTCCTCACAGATACGCAGTATTTT
TRBV11-3,.,TRBJ2-1,.,CASSYTGSGEQFF,TGTGCCAGCAGCTATACAGGTTCCGGTGAGCAGTTCTTC
TRBV4-1,few,TRBJ1-6,.,CASSQDEQGGSPLHF,TGCGCCAGCAGCCAAGATGAACAGGGTGGTTCACCCCTCCACTTT
TRBV7-2,.,TRBJ2-2,.,CASSSYYGELFF,TGTGCCAGCAGCTCTTATTACGGGGAGCTGTTTTTT
TRBV4-3,many,TRBJ1-1,.,CASSQEHWGEAFF,TGCGCCAGCAGCCAAGAACATTGGGGTGAAGCTTTCTTT
TRBV4-2,few,TRBJ2-3,TRBD1,CASSQSDRRDTQYF,TGTGCCAGCAGCCAATCGGACAGGAGGGATACGCAGTATTTT
TRBV19,.,TRBJ2-3,TRBD1,CASSGTGMGTDTQYF,TGTGCCAGTAGTGGGACAGGGATGGGCACAGATACGCAGTATTTT
TRBV7-2,few,TRBJ1-2,.,CASSLHGGGYTF,TGTGCCAGCAGCCTCCACGGGGGCGGCTACACCTTC
TRBV3-1,.,TRBJ2-5,.,CASSQIFRETQYF,TGTGCCAGCAGCCAAATTTTCCGGGAGACCCAGTACTTC
TRBV10-3,.,TRBJ1-1,.,CAISATSGANTEAFF,TGTGCCATCAGTGCCACTTCAGGGGCGAACACTGAAGCTTTCTTT
TRBV6-2/TRBV6-3,.,TRBJ2-5,TRBD1,CASSWTGRETQYF,TGTGCCAGCAGTTGGACAGGCAGGGAGACCCAGTACTTC
TRBV5-1,.,TRBJ2-3,.,CASSLGSASGTDTQYF,TGCGCCAGCAGCTTGGGAAGCGCATCGGGCACAGATACGCAGTATTTT
TRBV4-1,.,TRBJ2-6,TRBD1,CASSQDRETGDSGANVLTF,TGCGCCAGCAGCCAAGACAGGGAAACAGGGGACTCTGGGGCCAACGTCCTGACTTTC
TRBV4-3,few,TRBJ1-6,.,CASSPQAVQRDLHF,TGCGCCAGCAGCCCTCAAGCGGTTCAGCGAGATCTCCACTTT
TRBV7-2,.,TRBJ2-3,TRBD2,CASSPGTSGGAVDTQYF,TGTGCCAGCAGCCCTGGGACTAGCGGGGGGGCCGTAGATACGCAGTATTTT
TRBV5-1,.,TRBJ2-3,.,CASSLLSLDYRRITYTQYF,TGCGCCAGCAGCCTTCTTTCTCTCGATTACCGACGGATCACATATACGCAGTATTTT
TRBV11-1,.,TRBJ2-3,TRBD2,CASSSLRTSGASTDTQYF,TGTGCCAGCAGCTCACTGCGTACTAGCGGGGCTAGCACAGATACGCAGTATTTT
TRBV10-2,.,TRBJ2-4,.,CASSESDPWGNIQYF,TGCGCCAGCAGTGAGTCGGACCCCTGGGGAAACATTCAGTACTTC
TRBV28,few,TRBJ1-4,.,CASSNTGHLDEKLFF,TGTGCCAGCAGCAACACGGGACATTTGGATGAAAAACTGTTTTTT
TRBV5-1,few,TRBJ1-4,TRBD1,CASSLTQGASEKLFF,TGCGCCAGCAGCTTAACACAGGGGGCAAGCGAAAAACTGTTTTTT
TRBV4-3,.,TRBJ2-3,.,CASSRGSGSDTQYF,TGCGCCAGCAGCCGCGGGTCGGGCTCAGATACGCAGTATTTT
TRBV5-1,.,TRBJ2-4,TRBD1,CASSPPGQSKNIQYF,TGCGCCAGCAGCCCACCGGGACAGTCCAAAAACATTCAGTACTTC
TRBV5-1,few,TRBJ1-2,.,CASSIQGGDGYTF,TGCGCCAGTTCGATACAGGGAGGCGATGGCTACACCTTC
TRBV5-1,few,TRBJ2-7,TRBD1,CASSWDRTYEQYF,TGCGCCAGCAGCTGGGACAGAACCTACGAGCAGTACTTC
TRBV24-1,many,TRBJ2-2,.,CATQGWGDGELFF,TGTGCCACCCAAGGTTGGGGCGACGGGGAGCTGTTTTTT
TRBV24-1,.,TRBJ2-4,.,CATSESERGPRNPNIQYF,TGTGCCACCAGTGAATCTGAACGGGGACCGCGGAACCCAAACATTCAGTACTTC
TRBV12-3/TRBV12-4,.,TRBJ2-5,TRBD2,CASSVRTSGQETQYF,TGTGCCAGCAGTGTCCGGACTAGCGGACAAGAGACCCAGTACTTC
TRBV7-2,.,TRBJ2-7,TRBD2,CASSAAASGGAYHEQYF,TGTGCCAGCAGCGCCGCCGCTAGCGGGGGGGCCTATCACGAGCAGTACTTC
TRBV20-1,once,TRBJ2-7,.,CSAKIQNSYEQYF,TGCAGTGCCAAAATACAGAATTCCTACGAGCAGTACTTC
TRBV27,many,TRBJ2-7,TRBD1,CASSLGTGGEQYF,TGTGCCAGCAGTTTGGGGACAGGGGGAGAGCAGTACTTC
TRBV18,.,TRBJ1-1,.,CASSPPAGQGTEAFF,TGTGCCAGCTCACCACCTGCTGGGCAGGGCACTGAAGCTTTCTTT
TRBV20-1,few,TRBJ2-3,.,CSAPRDDRADTQYF,TGCAGTGCGCCTCGGGACGATAGAGCAGATACGCAGTATTTT
TRBV27,few,TRBJ2-2,.,CASSFLGSITGELFF,TGTGCCAGCAGTTTTTTGGGGTCTATCACCGGGGAGCTGTTTTTT
TRBV5-4,.,TRBJ2-3,.,CASRSAENTDTQYF,TGTGCCAGCAGGAGTGCGGAAAACACAGATACGCAGTATTTT
TRBV28,.,TRBJ2-5,.,CASSFPPPEYQETQYF,TGTGCCAGCAGTTTTCCCCCACCAGAGTACCAAGAGACCCAGTACTTC
TRBV28,few,TRBJ2-7,.,CAGGSGATYEQYF,TGTGCCGGGGGGTCGGGGGCTACCTACGAGCAGTACTTC
TRBV7-9,.,TRBJ1-2,.,CASVTDSPDKKGYTF,TGTGCCAGCGTTACCGACAGCCCCGATAAAAAAGGCTACACCTTC
TRBV12-3/TRBV12-4,.,TRBJ1-3,TRBD1,CASSRDRGRAGNTIYF,TGTGCCAGCAGCCGTGACAGGGGTAGGGCTGGAAACACCATATATTTT
TRBV5-1,few,TRBJ1-1,.,CATRSSATNTEAFF,TGCGCCACCAGATCTTCAGCTACGAACACTGAAGCTTTCTTT
TRBV7-9,.,TRBJ2-2,.,CASRARGSWTGTGELFF,TGTGCCAGCAGGGCCCGAGGTAGTTGGACTGGCACCGGGGAGCTGTTTTTT
TRBV9,.,TRBJ2-7,TRBD1,CASSVEGASYEQYF,TGTGCCAGCAGCGTAGAGGGGGCTAGCTACGAGCAGTACTTC
TRBV7-8,few,TRBJ1-5,TRBD1,CASSYSTGVQPQHF,TGTGCCAGCAGCTATTCAACAGGGGTTCAGCCCCAGCATTTT
TRBV13,.,TRBJ2-5,.,CASSALFRAPRRETQYF,TGTGCCAGCAGCGCCCTGTTCCGGGCCCCGCGGCGAGAGACCCAGTACTTC
TRBV29-1,.,TRBJ2-7,.,CSVTGTLTYEQYF,TGCAGCGTTACCGGGACACTCACCTACGAGCAGTACTTC
TRBV20-1,few,TRBJ2-3,TRBD2,CSKSLAGTDTQYF,TGCAGTAAGAGTCTAGCGGGCACAGATACGCAGTATTTT
TRBV7-7,many,TRBJ2-7,TRBD1,CASSADRGSNEQYF,TGTGCCAGCAGCGCGGACAGGGGATCCAACGAGCAGTACTTC